This T cell receptor beta chain comes out of a study of shared clonotypes between healthy human individuals. The overall study: CD4 naive cells filled three plates per donor, CD4 memory three, CD8 naive two and CD8 memory one.

The authors distributed each subset's genomic DNA evenly over several immunoSEQ plates. The data were produced by immunoSEQ multiplex PCR, yet TCRdb's version contains in-frame clones alone and is incomplete. Found here are more than 2 million clones, around 95% of them singletons; the top ten hold roughly 0.13%. Germline CDR1 SGHDT, CDR2 YYEEEE. The CDR3 extends over 15 amino acids. Trimming took off 0 bases at V and 7 bases at J, with 11 bases between the two ends. The sequence derives from a man aged 18 to 30 in good health. Sequenced material: naive CD4+ T cells sorted from blood. Documented subset: CD45RA+ positively selected. The chain uses TRBV5-6 and TRBJ1-6; D not certain. CDR3 coding DNA: TGTGCCAGCAGCTTGGTGACGACGGAGAATTCACCCCTCCACTTT. Its protein product is CASSLVTTENSPLHF. Filled out from reference TRBV5-6 and TRBJ1-6, the complete variable domain reads DAGVTQSPTHLIKTRGQQVTLRCSPKSGHDTVSWYQQALGQGPQFIFQYYEEEERQRGNFPDRFSGHQFPNYSSELNVNALLLGDSALYLCASSLVTTENSPLHFGNGTRLTVT.